Listed here are 2 T cell receptor beta chains from one sample, sequenced in a study of OX40 agonist ivuxolimab in advanced cancers. The repertoire was sequenced with immunoSEQ multiplex PCR; TCRdb's copy has only in-frame clones and lacks some. The sample contains roughly 40,000 clones, nearly 90% of which appear only once. The input for sequencing was CD4+ or CD8+ T cells sorted from blood, taken in a trial of the OX40 agonist ivuxolimab. The source is an adult with an advanced solid tumor such as melanoma, head and neck, liver or kidney cancer.

This chain joins TRBV7-9 and TRBJ1-3; 8 nucleotides align to TRBD1. The trim removed 5 bases at V and 5 bases at J, leaving 5 bases unmatched. Germline V gene sequence: CDR1 SEHNR, CDR2 FQNEAQ (reference sequence). The CDR3 is made up of 14 amino acids. The DNA of the CDR3 is TGTGCCAGCAGCCCGGGGACAGGTCGAAACACCATATATTTT. It codes for CASSPGTGRNTIYF.

In this sample, this clone turned up a few times. This chain links TRBV5-6 with TRBJ2-7; a possible D gene is TRBD1 (5 bases). CDR1 SGHDT and CDR2 YYEEEE come from the germline V gene. The V and J ends lost 4 bases and 6 bases respectively, with 14 bases between them. The CDR3 runs 13 residues. The DNA for the CDR3 is TGTGCCAGCAGCCAGACAGCGCCTAGCGAGCAGTACTTC. This gives the protein CASSQTAPSEQYF.